The 20 T cell receptor beta chains below were found in one sample sequenced in a study of a mutant IDH1 vaccine in newly diagnosed glioma (dated by TCRdb to the early 2020s). Interpreted using the paper, the time point label stands for: baseline, week 1 (first vaccination visit). Sample treatment or condition, as interpreted from the label and publication: pre-vaccination baseline after standard-of-care therapy. Library method: the immunoSEQ multiplex PCR assay. TCRdb obtained this table from immuneACCESS and retained in-frame rearrangements with V and J assigned. These tables miss some clones; where compared with another copy, unresolved V genes account for less than half of the shortfall, and the remainder is unexplained. This sample lists tens of thousands of clones; just over 90% were detected once. Together, the top ten hold about 10% of the sample. This specimen was PBMCs, taken from a glioma patient treated with radiotherapy, temozolomide or both. These receptors were taken from a man aged 25 to 40 with glioma.

The V and J genes are TRBV27 and TRBJ2-7, with 16 bases matching TRBD2. The CDR3 consists of 16 residues. J lost 7 bases, V lost 5 bases, and 8 bases had no gene match. Per germline, CDR1 MNHEY and CDR2 SMNVEV (reference sequence). Here the CDR3 reads CASSPQGTSGRAEQYF. The DNA of the CDR3 is TGTGCCAGCAGTCCTCAAGGGACTAGCGGGAGGGCAGAGCAGTACTTC.

This clone was observed a few times. J is TRBJ1-2 and V is TRBV5-4, with 9 bases that match TRBD1. Germline CDR1 SGHNT, CDR2 YYREEE (reference sequence). With 0 bases clipped from V and 6 bases from J, the junction kept 0 bases outside the gene matches. CDR3 length: 13 amino acids. The CDR3 DNA reads as TGTGCCAGCAGCTTGGGGACAGGGGATGGCTACACCTTC. This translates into CASSLGTGDGYTF.

This clone appeared a single time. The rearrangement joins TRBV7-8 to TRBJ1-1; D uncertain. The V end lost 5 bases, the J end lost 7 bases, and 14 bases lay between the germline ends. This CDR3 spans 13 amino acids. CDR1 is SGHVS and CDR2 is FQNEAQ in the germline V gene. The CDR3 spells CASSLTPWLEAFF. As DNA, the CDR3 is TGTGCCAGCAGCCTCACCCCCTGGCTTGAAGCTTTCTTT.

The chain joins TRBV5-1 to TRBJ2-7; D is uncertain. The CDR3 is 11 amino acids. V shed 0 bases and J shed 7 bases, with 5 bases lying between them. CDR1 SGHRS and CDR2 YFSETQ come from the germline V gene. The CDR3: CASSLESEQYF. In DNA, the CDR3 is TGCGCCAGCAGCTTGGAGAGTGAGCAGTACTTC.

The J gene is TRBJ2-3, the V gene TRBV2; TRBD2 matches 7 bases. The CDR3 has 15 amino acids. CDR1 is SNHLY and CDR2 is FYNNEI in the germline V gene. Losses at the gene ends were 0 bases for V and 2 bases for J; bases not matched to a gene: 2. Here the CDR3 reads CASSEASGYTDTQYF. CDR3 DNA sequence: TGTGCCAGCAGTGAAGCTAGCGGGTACACAGATACGCAGTATTTT.

The J gene is TRBJ1-1, the V gene TRBV6-5, with 8 bases that match TRBD1. The CDR3 is made up of 14 amino acids. Germline CDR1 is MNHEY and CDR2 is SVGAGI. V was pared by 6 bases and J by 3 bases, with 6 bases of the junction left unmatched. The CDR3 reads CASRPQGEHTEAFF. CDR3 sequence (DNA): TGTGCCAGCAGACCACAGGGGGAGCACACTGAAGCTTTCTTT.

The chain employs TRBV6-4 and TRBJ2-2; 13 positions match TRBD2. The length of the CDR3 is 15 residues. Germline CDR1 is MRHNA and CDR2 is SNTAGT. V shed 5 bases, J shed 5 bases, and the junction held 2 bases outside the gene matches. CDR3 loop: CASSRLAGGTGELFF. Written as DNA, the CDR3 is TGTGCCAGCAGTAGACTAGCGGGAGGAACCGGGGAGCTGTTTTTT.

The chain links TRBV2 to TRBJ1-3; no firm D call. CDR1 and CDR2 (germline): SNHLY, FYNNEI. This CDR3 has 12 amino acids. Trimming cost V 4 bases and J 4 bases, with 5 bases left between them. CDR3 nucleotides: TGTGCCAGCAGTGCAGGCGGAAACACCATATATTTT. This translates into CASSAGGNTIYF.

The genes are TRBV11-2 and TRBJ1-1; perhaps TRBD1 as D (5 bases). Deletions cut 3 bases from V and 5 bases from J, with 16 bases between. Germline values: CDR1 SGHAT, CDR2 FQNNGV. This CDR3 is built from 15 residues. CDR3 DNA: TGTGCCAGCAGCTTGAGGGGACGCAGTCGGACTGAAGCTTTCTTT. This sequence encodes CASSLRGRSRTEAFF.

J is TRBJ1-4 and V is TRBV6-6, with TRBD1 matching 9 bases. Trimming took 7 bases from V and 8 from J; bases not matched to a gene: 8. This CDR3 region has 14 residues. Per germline, CDR1 MNHNY and CDR2 SVGAGI (reference sequence). For the CDR3, the DNA is TGTGCCAGCACCGAACAGGGGGCGGGAGAAAAACTGTTTTTT. Its translation: CASTEQGAGEKLFF.

This clone appeared a few times. The V and J genes are TRBV5-1 and TRBJ2-1; 7 bases agree with TRBD2. The germline V gene encodes CDR1 SGHRS and CDR2 YFSETQ. Trimming removed 5 bases from V and 3 bases from J; junction bases left unmatched: 8. There are 15 residues in the CDR3. CDR3 sequence reads: CASSQTSAFYNEQFF. CDR3 in DNA: TGCGCCAGCAGTCAAACTAGCGCCTTCTACAATGAGCAGTTCTTC.

The rearrangement joins TRBV2 to TRBJ2-6; D is uncertain. Between the trimmed V and J ends, which lost 2 bases and 0 bases, there was a span of 5 bases. The CDR3 consists of 15 residues. Germline CDR1 is SNHLY and CDR2 is FYNNEI. The CDR3 region has the DNA TGTGCCAGCAGTGAATGGGTCTCTGGGGCCAACGTCCTGACTTTC. Its translation is CASSEWVSGANVLTF.

The chain employs TRBV29-1 and TRBJ1-3; possibly TRBD1 for D (5 bases). CDR3 length: 17 amino acids. CDR1 is SQVTM and CDR2 is ANQGSEA in the germline V gene. Trimming took off 5 bases at V and 2 bases at J, with 22 bases between the two ends. In nucleotides, the CDR3 is TGCAGCGTTTCGTGGGCAGGGAGGGTTAAGCCTGGAAACACCATATATTTT. Residues: CSVSWAGRVKPGNTIYF.

The rearrangement joins TRBV30 to TRBJ2-7, with D perhaps matching TRBD2 (5 bases). Germline-derived CDR1 and CDR2 are GTSNPN and SVGIG (reference sequence). V was cut by 0 bases and J by 0 bases, with 12 bases left in between. CDR3 length: 15 amino acids. The CDR3 loop reads CAWSVVARLSYEQYF. The CDR3 DNA follows: TGTGCCTGGAGTGTGGTAGCGCGTCTCTCCTACGAGCAGTACTTC.

The chain uses TRBV5-8 and TRBJ2-1; 9 nucleotides agree with TRBD1. V lost 1 base to trimming and J lost 5 bases; unmatched junction nucleotides: 1. Germline V gene data show CDR1 as SGHTS and CDR2 as YDEGEE. The CDR3 runs 14 residues. The CDR3 sequence is CASSLRTGDNEQFF. The CDR3 coding sequence is TGTGCCAGCAGCTTGCGGACAGGGGACAATGAGCAGTTCTTC.

V is TRBV15 and J is TRBJ1-2, with D unclear. The germline V and J ends were trimmed by 0 bases and 8 bases, with 13 bases remaining between them. The CDR3 loop spans 14 amino acids. Germline loops: CDR1 LNHNV, CDR2 YYDKDF (reference sequence). The CDR3 here is CATSRDRAELGYTF. The DNA for the CDR3 is TGTGCCACCAGCAGAGATCGAGCGGAACTAGGCTACACCTTC.

The chain employs TRBV27 and TRBJ2-7, with a possible D match to TRBD2 (5 bases). The V and J ends lost 6 bases and 6 bases respectively, with 15 bases between them. Germline V gene sequence: CDR1 MNHEY, CDR2 SMNVEV (reference sequence). The CDR3 consists of 13 residues. CDR3 amino acids: CASRGRGRGEQYF. As DNA, the CDR3 is TGTGCCAGCAGGGGCCGCGGTCGGGGCGAGCAGTACTTC.

This chain joins TRBV6-1 and TRBJ1-1; D is uncertain. This CDR3 has 13 residues. Germline-derived CDR1 and CDR2 are MNHNS and SASEGT. Trimming took 3 bases from V and 1 from J, leaving 6 bases between them. CDR3 in DNA: TGTGCCAGCAGTGAGATACCGAACACTGAAGCTTTCTTT. Translating gives CASSEIPNTEAFF.

The J gene is TRBJ2-7, the V gene TRBV7-9, with 9 bases matching TRBD1. The CDR3 is 15 amino acids. After removal of 5 bases from V and 4 bases from J, the junction contained 9 bases not matched to a gene. Germline V gene sequence: CDR1 SEHNR, CDR2 FQNEAQ (reference sequence). CDR3 amino acids: CASSDGDREGYEQYF. In DNA form, the CDR3 reads TGTGCCAGCAGCGACGGGGACAGGGAGGGATACGAGCAGTACTTC.

V gene TRBV19 combines with J gene TRBJ1-2, with a possible D match to TRBD1 (6 bases). V lost 3 bases and J 6 bases, leaving 14 bases between the germline ends. The CDR3 consists of 14 residues. Looked up from germline, CDR1 is LNHDA and CDR2 is SQIVND (reference sequence). CDR3 DNA: TGTGCCAGTAGTATCTTGGTGTCAGGGGATGGCTACACCTTC. This codes for CASSILVSGDGYTF.